This T cell receptor beta chain was sequenced during a study of blood T cell repertoires in COVID-19. Assay: immunoSEQ multiplex PCR; the TCRdb copy retains only in-frame clones and omits some. Among some 500,000 clones, around 89% were seen once, and the ten largest hold 1.8%. Germline V lookup: CDR1 SGHNT, CDR2 YENEEA. After removal of 5 bases from V and 3 bases from J, the junction contained 15 bases not matched to a gene. This CDR3 has 18 residues. Two negative PCRs, clearance, or symptom resolution had been documented for recovered Cohort 3 donors. The rearrangement uses TRBV11-3 and TRBJ1-5, with 8 positions matching TRBD1. The sample taken for sequencing was PBMCs or T cells enriched from blood (not recorded which). The TCR comes from a woman aged 40 to 55 who had recovered from COVID-19. CDR3 loop: CASSPRADRGILNQPQHF. CDR3 coding DNA: TGTGCCAGCAGCCCTAGGGCCGACAGGGGCATTCTCAATCAGCCCCAGCATTTT.